This TCR beta chain emerged from a study of T cells after posttransplantation cyclophosphamide. Generated by immunoSEQ multiplex PCR, the TCRdb table keeps only in-frame clones and is missing some. The table shows about 18,000 clones, with around 78% occurring only once. General study results and limits: TRB overlap between skin or GI tissue T cells and blood was limited.

Worth noting for this clone: The antigen remains undetermined.

This TCR was recovered from a man aged 30 to 45 in good health and a related stem cell transplant donor. The sample taken for sequencing was memory CD4+ T cells sorted from blood.

As DNA, the CDR3 is TGTGCCAGCAGCTCAGGACAGGCCACTAATGAAAAACTGTTTTTT. As protein: CASSSGQATNEKLFF. The chain employs TRBV7-2 and TRBJ1-4; TRBD1 aligns across 7 bases. V shed 4 bases, J shed 2 bases, and the junction held 4 bases outside the gene matches. Germline V lookup: CDR1 SGHTA, CDR2 FQGNSA. The CDR3 is made up of 15 amino acids.